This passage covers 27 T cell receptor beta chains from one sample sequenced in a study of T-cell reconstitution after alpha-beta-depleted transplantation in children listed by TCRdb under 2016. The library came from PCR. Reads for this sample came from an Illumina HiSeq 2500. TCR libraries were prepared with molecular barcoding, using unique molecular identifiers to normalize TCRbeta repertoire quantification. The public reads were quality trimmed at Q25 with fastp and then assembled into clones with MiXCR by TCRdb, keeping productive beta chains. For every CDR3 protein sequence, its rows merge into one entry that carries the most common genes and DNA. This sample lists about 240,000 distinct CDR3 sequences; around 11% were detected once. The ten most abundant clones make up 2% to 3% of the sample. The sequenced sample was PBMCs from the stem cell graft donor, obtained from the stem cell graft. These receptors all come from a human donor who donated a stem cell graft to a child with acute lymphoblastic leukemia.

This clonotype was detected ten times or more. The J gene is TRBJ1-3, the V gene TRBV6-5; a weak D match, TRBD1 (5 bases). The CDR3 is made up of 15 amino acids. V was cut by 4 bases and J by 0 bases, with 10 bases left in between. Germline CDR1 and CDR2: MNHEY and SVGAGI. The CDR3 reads CASSSGRYSGNTIYF. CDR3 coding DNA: TGTGCCAGCAGTTCGGGACGGTACTCTGGAAACACCATATATTTT.

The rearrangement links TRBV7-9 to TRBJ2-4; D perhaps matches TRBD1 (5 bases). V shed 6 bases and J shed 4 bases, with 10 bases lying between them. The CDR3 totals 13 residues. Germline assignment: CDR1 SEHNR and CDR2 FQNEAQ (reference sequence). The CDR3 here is CASRLAGKNIQYF. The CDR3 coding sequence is TGTGCCAGCAGGTTGGCAGGGAAAAACATTCAGTACTTC.

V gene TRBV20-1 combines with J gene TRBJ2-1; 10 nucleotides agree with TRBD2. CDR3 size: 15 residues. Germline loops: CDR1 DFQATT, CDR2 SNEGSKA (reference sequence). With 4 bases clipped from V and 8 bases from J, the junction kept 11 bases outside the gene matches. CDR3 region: CSANVAGGHSDEQFF. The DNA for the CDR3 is TGCAGTGCTAACGTAGCGGGAGGCCACTCGGATGAGCAGTTCTTC.

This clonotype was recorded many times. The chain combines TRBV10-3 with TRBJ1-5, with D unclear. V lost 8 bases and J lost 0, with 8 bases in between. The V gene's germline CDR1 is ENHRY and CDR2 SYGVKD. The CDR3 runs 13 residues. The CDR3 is CAIAGNSNQPQHF. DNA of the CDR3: TGTGCCATCGCCGGAAATAGCAATCAGCCCCAGCATTTT.

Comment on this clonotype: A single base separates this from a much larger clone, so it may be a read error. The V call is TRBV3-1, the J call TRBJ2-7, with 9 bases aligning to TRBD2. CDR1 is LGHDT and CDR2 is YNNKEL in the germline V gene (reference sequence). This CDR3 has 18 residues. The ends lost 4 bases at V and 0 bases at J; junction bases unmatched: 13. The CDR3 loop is CASSPHLTSGRFSYEQYF. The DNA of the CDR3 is TGTGCCAGCAGCCCCCATTTAACAAGCGGGAGGTTCTCCTACGAGCAGTACTTC.

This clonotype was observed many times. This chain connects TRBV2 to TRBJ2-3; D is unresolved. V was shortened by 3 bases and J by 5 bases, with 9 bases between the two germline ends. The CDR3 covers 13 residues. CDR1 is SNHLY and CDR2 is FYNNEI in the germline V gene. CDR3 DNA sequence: TGTGCCAGCAGTGAGTTCCTACGAGATACGCAGTATTTT. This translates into CASSEFLRDTQYF.

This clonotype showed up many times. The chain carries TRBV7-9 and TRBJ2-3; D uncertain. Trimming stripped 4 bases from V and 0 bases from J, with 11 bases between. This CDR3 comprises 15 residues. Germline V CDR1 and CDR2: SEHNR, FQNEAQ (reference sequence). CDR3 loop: CASSSHHESTDTQYF. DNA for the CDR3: TGTGCCAGCAGCTCCCATCATGAGAGCACAGATACGCAGTATTTT.

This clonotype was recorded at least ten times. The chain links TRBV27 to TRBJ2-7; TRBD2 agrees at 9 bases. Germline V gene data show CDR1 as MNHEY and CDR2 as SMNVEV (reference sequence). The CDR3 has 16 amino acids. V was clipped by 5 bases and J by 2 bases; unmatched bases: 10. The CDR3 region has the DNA TGTGCCAGCAGTACTAGCGGGCCCCCAGTCCCCTACGAGCAGTACTTC. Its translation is CASSTSGPPVPYEQYF.

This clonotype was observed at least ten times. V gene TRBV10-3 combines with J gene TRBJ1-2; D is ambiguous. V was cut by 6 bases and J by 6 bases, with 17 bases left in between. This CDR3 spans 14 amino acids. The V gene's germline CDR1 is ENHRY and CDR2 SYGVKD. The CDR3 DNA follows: TGTGCCATCAGCGGCGCAGGTCCGGAACATGGCTACACCTTC. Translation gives CAISGAGPEHGYTF.

The DNA of the CDR3 is TGCGCCAGCAGTAAAGCAGGCCCGAGGACCGGGGAGCTGTTTTTT. It translates to CASSKAGPRTGELFF. The chain is built from TRBV5-1 and TRBJ2-2; D call uncertain. CDR1 is SGHRS and CDR2 is YFSETQ in the germline V gene. The CDR3 covers 15 residues. The ends were cut back, 5 bases at V and 5 bases at J, with 16 bases in the middle.

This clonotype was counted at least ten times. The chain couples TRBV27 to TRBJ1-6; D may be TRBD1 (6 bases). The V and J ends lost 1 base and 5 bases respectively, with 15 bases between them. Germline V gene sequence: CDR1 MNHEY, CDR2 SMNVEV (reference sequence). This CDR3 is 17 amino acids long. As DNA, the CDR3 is TGTGCCAGCAGTTTATACGGGGGGCCCCAGGATAATTCACCCCTCCACTTT. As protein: CASSLYGGPQDNSPLHF.

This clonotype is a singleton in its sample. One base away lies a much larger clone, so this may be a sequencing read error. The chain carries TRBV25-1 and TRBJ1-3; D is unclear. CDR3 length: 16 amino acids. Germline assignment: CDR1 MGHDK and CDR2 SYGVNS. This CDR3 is CGSSEYHLSSGNTIYF. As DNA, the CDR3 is TGTGGCAGCAGTGAATATCACCTGAGCTCTGGAAACACCATATATTTT.

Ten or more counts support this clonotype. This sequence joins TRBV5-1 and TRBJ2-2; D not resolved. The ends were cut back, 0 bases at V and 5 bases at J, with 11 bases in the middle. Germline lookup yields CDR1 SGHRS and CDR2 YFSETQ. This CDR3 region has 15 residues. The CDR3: CASSLDVGRTGELFF. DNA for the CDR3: TGCGCCAGCAGCTTGGATGTAGGAAGAACCGGGGAGCTGTTTTTT.

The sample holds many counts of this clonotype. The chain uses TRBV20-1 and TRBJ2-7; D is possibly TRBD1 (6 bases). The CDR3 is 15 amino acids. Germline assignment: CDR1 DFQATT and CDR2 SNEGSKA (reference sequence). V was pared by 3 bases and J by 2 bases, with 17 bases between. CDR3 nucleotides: TGCAGTGCTAGCCGAATCTCAGGGGCTCCCTACGAGCAGTACTTC. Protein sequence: CSASRISGAPYEQYF.

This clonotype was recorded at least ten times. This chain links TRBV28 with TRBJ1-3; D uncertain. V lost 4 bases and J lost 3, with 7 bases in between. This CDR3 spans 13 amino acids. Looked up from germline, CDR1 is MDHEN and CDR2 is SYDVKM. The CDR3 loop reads CASSSPIGNTIYF. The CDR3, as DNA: TGTGCCAGCAGTTCCCCGATTGGAAACACCATATATTTT.

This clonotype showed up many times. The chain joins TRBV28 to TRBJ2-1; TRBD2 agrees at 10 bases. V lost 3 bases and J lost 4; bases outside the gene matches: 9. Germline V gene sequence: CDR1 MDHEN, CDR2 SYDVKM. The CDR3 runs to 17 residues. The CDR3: CASSFPGLADRYNEQFF. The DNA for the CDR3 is TGTGCCAGCAGTTTCCCCGGACTAGCGGACAGGTACAATGAGCAGTTCTTC. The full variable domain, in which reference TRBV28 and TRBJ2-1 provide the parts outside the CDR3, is DVKVTQSSRYLVKRTGEKVFLECVQDMDHENMFWYRQDPGLGLRLIYFSYDVKMKEKGDIPEGYSVSREKKERFSLILESASTNQTSMYLCASSFPGLADRYNEQFFGPGTRLTVL.

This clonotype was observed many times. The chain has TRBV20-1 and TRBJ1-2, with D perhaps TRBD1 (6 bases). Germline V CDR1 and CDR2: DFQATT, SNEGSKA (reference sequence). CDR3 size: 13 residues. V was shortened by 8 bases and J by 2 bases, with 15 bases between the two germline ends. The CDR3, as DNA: TGCAGTTCGATACAGGGAGCGAACTATGGCTACACCTTC. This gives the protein CSSIQGANYGYTF.

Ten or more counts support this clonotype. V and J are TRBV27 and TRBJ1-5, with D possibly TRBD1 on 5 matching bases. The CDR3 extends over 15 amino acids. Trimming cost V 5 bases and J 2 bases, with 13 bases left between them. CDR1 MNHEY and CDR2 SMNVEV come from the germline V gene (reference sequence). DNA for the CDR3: TGTGCCAGCAGTCCCGGGTGGGGGGGCAATCAGCCCCAGCATTTT. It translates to CASSPGWGGNQPQHF.

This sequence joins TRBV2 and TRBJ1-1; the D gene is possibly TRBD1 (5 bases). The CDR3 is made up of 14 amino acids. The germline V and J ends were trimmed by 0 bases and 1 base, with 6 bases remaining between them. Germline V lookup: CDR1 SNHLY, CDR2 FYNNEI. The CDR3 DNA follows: TGTGCCAGCAGTGAAGCAAGGGGGAACACTGAAGCTTTCTTT. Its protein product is CASSEARGNTEAFF.

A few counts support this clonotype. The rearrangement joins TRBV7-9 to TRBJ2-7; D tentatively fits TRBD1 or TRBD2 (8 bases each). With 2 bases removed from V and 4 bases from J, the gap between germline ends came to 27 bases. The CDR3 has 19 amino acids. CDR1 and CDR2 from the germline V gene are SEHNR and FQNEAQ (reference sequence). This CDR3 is CASSLFGRGLVAGRYEQYF. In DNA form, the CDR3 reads TGTGCCAGCAGCTTATTCGGCAGGGGGCTGGTAGCGGGAAGGTACGAGCAGTACTTC.

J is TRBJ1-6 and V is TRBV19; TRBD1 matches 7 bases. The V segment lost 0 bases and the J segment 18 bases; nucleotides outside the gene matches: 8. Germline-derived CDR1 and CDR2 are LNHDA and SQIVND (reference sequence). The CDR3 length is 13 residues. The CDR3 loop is CASSIEGGSPPHF. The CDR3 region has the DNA TGTGCCAGTAGTATAGAAGGGGGCAGTCCGCCCCACTTT.

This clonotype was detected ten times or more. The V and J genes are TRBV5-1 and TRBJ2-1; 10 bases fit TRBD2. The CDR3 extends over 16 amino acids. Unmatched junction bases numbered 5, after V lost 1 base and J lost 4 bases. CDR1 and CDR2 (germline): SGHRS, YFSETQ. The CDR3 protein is CASSLRGAGGYNEQFF. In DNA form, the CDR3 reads TGCGCCAGCAGCTTGAGAGGAGCGGGAGGGTACAATGAGCAGTTCTTC.

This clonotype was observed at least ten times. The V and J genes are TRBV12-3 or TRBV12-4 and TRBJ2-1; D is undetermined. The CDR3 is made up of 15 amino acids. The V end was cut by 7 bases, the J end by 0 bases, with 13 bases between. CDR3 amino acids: CASIRTSSSYNEQFF. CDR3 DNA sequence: TGTGCCAGCATTAGGACGTCCAGCTCCTACAATGAGCAGTTCTTC.

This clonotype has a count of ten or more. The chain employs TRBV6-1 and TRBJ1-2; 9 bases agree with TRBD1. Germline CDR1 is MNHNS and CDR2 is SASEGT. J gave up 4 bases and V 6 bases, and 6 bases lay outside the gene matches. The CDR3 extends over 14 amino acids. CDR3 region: CASRPPGQGYGYTF. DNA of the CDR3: TGTGCCAGCAGGCCACCGGGACAGGGCTATGGCTACACCTTC.

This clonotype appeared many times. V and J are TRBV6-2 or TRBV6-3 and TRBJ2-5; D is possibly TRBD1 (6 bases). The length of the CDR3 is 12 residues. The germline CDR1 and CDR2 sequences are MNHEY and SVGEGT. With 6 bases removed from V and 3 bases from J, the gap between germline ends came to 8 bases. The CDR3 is CASRDRKETQYF. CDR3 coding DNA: TGTGCCAGCAGGGACAGAAAAGAGACCCAGTACTTC.

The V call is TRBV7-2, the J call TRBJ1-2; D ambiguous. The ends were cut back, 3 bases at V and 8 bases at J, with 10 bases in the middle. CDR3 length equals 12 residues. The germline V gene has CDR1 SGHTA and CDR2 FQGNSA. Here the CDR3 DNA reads TGTGCCAGCAGCTTTACCGGGATCGGCTACACCTTC. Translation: CASSFTGIGYTF.

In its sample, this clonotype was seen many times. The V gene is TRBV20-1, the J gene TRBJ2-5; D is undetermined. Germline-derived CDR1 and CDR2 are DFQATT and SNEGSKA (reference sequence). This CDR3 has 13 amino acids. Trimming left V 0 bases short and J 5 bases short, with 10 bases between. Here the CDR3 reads CSAREENGETQYF. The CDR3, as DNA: TGCAGTGCTAGAGAAGAAAATGGGGAGACCCAGTACTTC.